The entry below gives a single T cell receptor beta chain sequence along with its context. No cognate antigen has been identified for it. No much larger clonotype is one base removed from it; base qualities were not supplied. The CDR1 and CDR2 encoded by the germline V gene (reference sequence) are SEHNR and FQNEAQ. The CDR3 numbers 18 residues from cysteine through phenylalanine. Kept here is only the CDR3 DNA, which spans 54 bases and is read in frame from base 1. The V end gives up 5 bases and the J end 3 bases, leaving 13 bases in the junction not matched to a gene. Using the deep immunoSEQ assay, multiplex PCR amplified TCR CDR3 regions from genomic DNA. Extracted genomic DNA from each cell subset was distributed evenly across all wells of several immunoSEQ 96-well plates, and each plate was treated as a replicate. For sorted subsets, each replicate PCR was loaded with 200 ng genomic DNA, equivalent to some 27,000 T cell genomes. Purified libraries were measured with a Qubit 3.0 fluorometer, size-checked on a Bioanalyzer 2100, and measured again with the KAPA Library Quantification kit. Every immunoSEQ 96-well plate was sequenced on a separate single-read 150-cycle Illumina NextSeq 550 flow cell. The study's own analysis went as follows. The immunoSEQ output contained only junctional sequences without quality scores, so filtering could not match that applied to full-length reads. Sequences were annotated with PyIR, a Python wrapper for IgBLAST v1.9, using IMGT germline references to assign V/J genes and CDR3. Reads were removed for weak V/J assignments (E-value above 1e-6), missing CDR3, stop codons, out-of-frame junctions, or ambiguous translated residues. V3J clonotypes were defined as sequences sharing the same inferred V gene, J gene, and CDR3 amino acid sequence. To compute the percentage overlap between repertoires, the number of shared unique clonotypes was divided by the size of the smaller repertoire. Three approaches were used to assess repertoire richness: RTK rarefaction, the Chao1 estimator, and Recon v2.1 estimates of unobserved clonotypes. Generation probabilities for all TCRbeta clonotypes obtained by the gDNA method from four donors were computed using OLGA. TCRdb obtained this table from immuneACCESS and retained in-frame rearrangements with V and J assigned. These tables miss some clones; where compared with another copy, unresolved V genes account for less than half of the shortfall, and the remainder is unexplained. V, J and clone size reflect that table, while D and trimming were determined from the DNA. For this sample the table gives about 590,000 clones, of which about 95% were detected only once. The leading ten clones occupy 0.11% of the sample.

For the CD8 naive samples, CD45RO-negative cells were positively selected for CCR7, yielding a CD45RA+CCR7+ population from which TemRA cells were excluded. The donors were healthy, HIV-negative adults with no recently reported acute infections or vaccinations. Every donor was a Caucasian adult living in Nashville, Tennessee, USA. Blood was collected by leukapheresis, and PBMCs were isolated by Ficoll-Histopaque density gradient centrifugation and then cryopreserved in liquid nitrogen vapor phase. Analytical flow cytometry was used to check the purity and quantity of every magnetically sorted T cell population. From each sorted fraction, genomic DNA was isolated and quantified by UV absorbance on a Nanodrop 2000c. This sample is part of a study of shared clonotypes between healthy human individuals (dated by TCRdb to the early 2020s). Broadly, across the study: A few men and two women, aged 18 to 49 years, made up the cohort. Different laboratories and diverse techniques were used to prepare libraries and sequence TCR repertoires, to increase sequencing depth and limit assay-specific biases. For each donor, three plates each were used for CD4 naive and CD4 memory, two plates were used for CD8 naive, and one plate was used for CD8 memory. Leukapheresis yielded between about 0.8 and 9.5 billion PBMCs per donor. The study deeply sequenced blood TCR repertoires of about 5 healthy adults to estimate repertoire size and the extent of clonotype sharing between individuals. Here is what the overall study found, with its caveats: Naive subsets generally had larger estimated clonotype richness than memory subsets did. Compared with non-shared clonotypes, the clonotypes found in all four sorted-subset donors had higher generation probabilities. Incomplete sequencing was indicated by rarefaction of sorted-subset datasets, despite the large sequencing depth. Based on pairwise subsampling, the degree of clonotype sharing among donors was expected to be affected by sequencing depth. Across a handful of donors, around 5% of naive CD4, over 3% of naive CD8, around 2.1% of memory CD4, and about 0.44% of memory CD8 clonotypes were shared. Because the study included a small number of donors, the genetic and exposure-history diversity represented was limited. Only blood was sampled, and tissue TCR repertoires likely differ from those in blood.

In this chain, TRBV7-9 is recombined with TRBJ2-2, with 9 bases aligning to TRBD2. This receptor was obtained from a woman younger than 45 in good health. Sample: naive CD8+ T cells sorted from blood. The cell subset or site label corresponds to: CD45RA+CCR7+. The CDR3 protein is CASSPPDGSGRHTGELFF. The DNA reads TGTGCCAGCAGCCCTCCCGATGGCAGCGGGAGGCACACCGGGGAGCTGTTTTTT.